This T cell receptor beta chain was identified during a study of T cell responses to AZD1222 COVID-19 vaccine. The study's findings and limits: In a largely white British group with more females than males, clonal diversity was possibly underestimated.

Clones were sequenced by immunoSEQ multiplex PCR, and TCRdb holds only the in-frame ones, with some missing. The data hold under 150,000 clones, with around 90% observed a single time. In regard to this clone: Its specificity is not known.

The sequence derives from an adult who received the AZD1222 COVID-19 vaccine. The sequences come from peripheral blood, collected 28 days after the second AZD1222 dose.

This CDR3 reads CASSYSRDLLFF. For the CDR3, the DNA is TGTGCCAGCAGTTACTCGCGGGATCTACTGTTTTTT. The gene calls are TRBV6-6 and TRBJ1-4, with D uncertain. This CDR3 has 12 residues. Germline CDR1 is MNHNY and CDR2 is SVGAGI (reference sequence). V gave up 0 bases and J gave up 13 bases, with 9 bases separating them.